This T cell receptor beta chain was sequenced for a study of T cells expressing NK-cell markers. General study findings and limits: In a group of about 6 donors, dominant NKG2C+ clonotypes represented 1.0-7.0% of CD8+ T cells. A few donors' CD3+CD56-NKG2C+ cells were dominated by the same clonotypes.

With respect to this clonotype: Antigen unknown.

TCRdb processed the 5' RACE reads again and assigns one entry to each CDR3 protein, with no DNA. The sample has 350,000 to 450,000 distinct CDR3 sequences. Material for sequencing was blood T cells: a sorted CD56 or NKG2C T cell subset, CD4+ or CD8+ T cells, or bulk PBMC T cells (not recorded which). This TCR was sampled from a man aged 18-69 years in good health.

The CDR3 loop is CASSLQDSGYGYTF. The chain uses TRBV5-1 and TRBJ1-2; with no DNA, the TCRdb D assignment of TRBD1 cannot be verified. The CDR3 totals 14 residues. Germline loops: CDR1 SGHRS, CDR2 YFSETQ.